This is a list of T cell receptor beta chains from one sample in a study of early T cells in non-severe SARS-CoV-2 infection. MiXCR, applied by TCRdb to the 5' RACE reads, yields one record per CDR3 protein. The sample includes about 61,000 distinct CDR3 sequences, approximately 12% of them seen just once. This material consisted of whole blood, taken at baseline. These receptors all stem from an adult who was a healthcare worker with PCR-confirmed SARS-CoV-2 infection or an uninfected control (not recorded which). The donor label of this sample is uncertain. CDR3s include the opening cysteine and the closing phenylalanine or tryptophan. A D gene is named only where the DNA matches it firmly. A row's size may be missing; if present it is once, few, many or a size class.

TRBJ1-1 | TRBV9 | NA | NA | CASSVDSLNTEAFF | TGTGCCAGCAGCGTGGACAGCCTGAACACTGAAGCTTTCTTT
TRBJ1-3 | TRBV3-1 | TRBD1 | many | CASSQPKTGTGNTIYF | TGTGCCAGCAGCCAACCTAAGACAGGGACCGGAAACACCATATATTTT
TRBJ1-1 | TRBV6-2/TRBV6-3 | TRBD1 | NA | CASSWNKDRGSTEAFF | TGTGCCAGCAGTTGGAACAAGGACAGGGGGAGCACTGAAGCTTTCTTT
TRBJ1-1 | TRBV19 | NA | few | CASRQQGFTEAFF | TGTGCCAGTAGACAACAGGGTTTCACTGAAGCTTTCTTT
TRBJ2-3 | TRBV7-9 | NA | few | CASSRTDGTDTQYF | TGTGCCAGCAGCCGAACTGACGGCACAGATACGCAGTATTTT
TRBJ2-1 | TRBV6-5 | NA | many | CASRHTLGRNEQFF | TGTGCCAGCAGGCACACACTAGGTCGCAATGAGCAGTTCTTC
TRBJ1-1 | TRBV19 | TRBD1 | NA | CASSIGSQGIWSFVNTEAFF | TGTGCCAGTAGTATAGGATCACAGGGGATATGGTCGTTCGTGAACACTGAAGCTTTCTTT
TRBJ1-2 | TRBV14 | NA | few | CASSQNRVAEGYTF | TGTGCCAGCAGCCAAAACAGGGTCGCGGAAGGCTACACCTTC
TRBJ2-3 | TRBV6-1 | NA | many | CASSDGFLGGDTQYF | TGTGCCAGCAGTGATGGCTTTTTGGGCGGGGATACGCAGTATTTT
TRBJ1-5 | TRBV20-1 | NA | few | CSARARGVYSNQPQHF | TGCAGTGCTAGAGCGCGAGGGGTTTATAGCAATCAGCCCCAGCATTTT
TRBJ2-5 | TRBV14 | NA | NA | CASSHRLTRQETQYF | TGTGCCAGCAGCCACCGGCTCACGCGTCAAGAGACCCAGTACTTC
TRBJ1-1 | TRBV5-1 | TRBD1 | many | CASSLRTGGSEAFF | TGCGCCAGCAGCTTGAGAACAGGGGGGTCGGAAGCTTTCTTT
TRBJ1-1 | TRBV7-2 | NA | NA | CASSPRWTEAFF | TGTGCCAGCAGCCCGCGCTGGACTGAAGCTTTCTTT
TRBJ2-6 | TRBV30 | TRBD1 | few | CAAHRGTGANVLTF | TGTGCGGCGCACAGGGGAACTGGGGCCAACGTCCTGACTTTC
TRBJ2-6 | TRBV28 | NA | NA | CASLPRGAGANVLTF | TGTGCCAGCCTTCCAAGGGGTGCTGGGGCCAACGTCCTGACTTTC
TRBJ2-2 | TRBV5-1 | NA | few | CASSLVLNTGELFF | TGCGCCAGCAGCTTGGTCCTTAACACCGGGGAGCTGTTTTTT
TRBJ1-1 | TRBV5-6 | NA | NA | CASSPPGVPGTEAFF | TGTGCCAGCAGCCCCCCGGGAGTCCCGGGCACTGAAGCTTTCTTT
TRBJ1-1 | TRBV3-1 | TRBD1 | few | CASSLGQGVNTEAFF | TGTGCCAGCAGCCTCGGACAGGGAGTGAACACTGAAGCTTTCTTT
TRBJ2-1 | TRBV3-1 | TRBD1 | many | CASSRLPGQSNNEQFF | TGTGCCAGCAGCCGACTCCCGGGACAGAGCAACAATGAGCAGTTCTTC
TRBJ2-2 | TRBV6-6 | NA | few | CASSYPSGELFF | TGTGCCAGCAGTTATCCCTCCGGGGAGCTGTTTTTT
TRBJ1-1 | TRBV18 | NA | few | CASSPSPRQDTEAFF | TGTGCCAGCTCACCCTCGCCTCGTCAGGACACTGAAGCTTTCTTT
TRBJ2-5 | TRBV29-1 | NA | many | CSVVKRSSETQYF | TGCAGCGTTGTCAAAAGATCCAGTGAGACCCAGTACTTC
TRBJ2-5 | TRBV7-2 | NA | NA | CASSSHRTLETQYF | TGTGCCAGCAGCTCACACCGGACCCTCGAGACCCAGTACTTC
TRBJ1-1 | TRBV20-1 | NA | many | CSASTDLNTEAFF | TGCAGTGCTAGCACTGATTTGAACACTGAAGCTTTCTTT
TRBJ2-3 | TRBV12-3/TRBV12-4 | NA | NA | CASSPADWTDTQYF | TGTGCCAGCAGTCCCGCCGACTGGACAGATACGCAGTATTTT
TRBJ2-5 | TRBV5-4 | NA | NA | CASSLAGLQFQETQYF | TGTGCCAGCAGCTTAGCGGGCCTGCAATTTCAAGAGACCCAGTACTTC
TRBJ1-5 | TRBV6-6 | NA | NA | CASSYSIYSNQPQHF | TGTGCCAGCAGTTACTCGATTTATAGCAATCAGCCCCAGCATTTT
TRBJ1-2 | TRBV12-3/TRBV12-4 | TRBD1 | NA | CASSITGEGAYGYTF | TGTGCCAGCAGCATTACAGGGGAAGGGGCCTATGGCTACACCTTC
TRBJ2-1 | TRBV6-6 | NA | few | CASSYGTGNEQFF | TGTGCCAGCAGTTATGGGACTGGGAATGAGCAGTTCTTC
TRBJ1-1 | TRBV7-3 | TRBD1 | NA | CASSPGQGMSTEAFF | TGTGCCAGCAGCCCAGGACAGGGAATGTCCACTGAAGCTTTCTTT
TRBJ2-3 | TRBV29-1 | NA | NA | CSVRRDNTDTQYF | TGCAGCGTCCGAAGGGACAACACAGATACGCAGTATTTT
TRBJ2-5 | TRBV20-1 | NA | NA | CSAVQETQYF | TGCAGTGCCGTGCAAGAGACCCAGTACTTC
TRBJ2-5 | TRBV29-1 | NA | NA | CSVERGRGELGTQYF | TGCAGCGTTGAGCGGGGTAGAGGGGAGTTGGGGACCCAGTACTTC
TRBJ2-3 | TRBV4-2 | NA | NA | CASSQDVGPDSDTQYF | TGTGCCAGCAGCCAAGATGTGGGGCCGGATAGTGATACGCAGTATTTT
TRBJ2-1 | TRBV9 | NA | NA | CASSVQGRGYEQFF | TGTGCCAGCAGCGTCCAAGGACGGGGATATGAGCAGTTCTTC
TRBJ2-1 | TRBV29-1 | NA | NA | CSVVRRSGNEQFF | TGCAGCGTTGTTCGTCGGTCGGGCAATGAGCAGTTCTTC
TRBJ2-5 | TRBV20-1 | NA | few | CSASVWVSGPEGETQYF | TGCAGTGCTAGTGTTTGGGTTTCCGGACCCGAAGGAGAGACCCAGTACTTC
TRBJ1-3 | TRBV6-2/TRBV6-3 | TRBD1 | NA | CASRRTGRSGNTIYF | TGTGCCAGCCGGAGGACAGGGCGCTCTGGAAACACCATATATTTT
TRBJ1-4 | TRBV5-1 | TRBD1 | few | CASSGGQIEKLFF | TGCGCCAGCAGCGGGGGACAGATTGAAAAACTGTTTTTT
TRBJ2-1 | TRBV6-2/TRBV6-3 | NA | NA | CASSYLLNPYNEQFF | TGTGCCAGCAGTTACCTTCTAAATCCCTACAATGAGCAGTTCTTC
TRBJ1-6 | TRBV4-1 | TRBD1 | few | CASSQEWGQMYSPLHF | TGCGCCAGCAGCCAAGAGTGGGGACAGATGTATTCACCCCTCCACTTT
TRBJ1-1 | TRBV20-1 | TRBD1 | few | CSARDRGNTEAFF | TGCAGTGCTAGGGACAGGGGGAACACTGAAGCTTTCTTT
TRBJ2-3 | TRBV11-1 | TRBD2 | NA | CASSLRPSGGTDTQYF | TGTGCCAGCAGCTTAAGGCCTAGCGGGGGCACAGATACGCAGTATTTT
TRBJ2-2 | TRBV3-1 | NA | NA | CASSQTGTTNTGELFF | TGTGCCAGCAGCCAAACCGGGACAACGAACACCGGGGAGCTGTTTTTT
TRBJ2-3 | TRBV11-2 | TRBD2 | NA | CASSLRRESLAGITDTQYF | TGTGCCAGCAGCTTACGCCGCGAATCCCTAGCGGGGATCACAGATACGCAGTATTTT
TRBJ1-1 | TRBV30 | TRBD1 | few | CAWSLGQGNTEAFF | TGTGCCTGGAGTTTGGGACAGGGGAACACTGAAGCTTTCTTT
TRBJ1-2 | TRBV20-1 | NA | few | CSARRGGDYGYTF | TGCAGTGCCCGGCGAGGGGGGGACTATGGCTACACCTTC
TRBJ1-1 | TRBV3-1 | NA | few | CASSQVGENTEAFF | TGTGCCAGCAGCCAAGTAGGGGAGAACACTGAAGCTTTCTTT
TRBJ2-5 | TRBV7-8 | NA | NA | CASSLASLATQYF | TGTGCCAGCAGCTTAGCCTCCCTCGCGACCCAGTACTTC
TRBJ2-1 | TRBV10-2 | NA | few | CASSESGRGREQFF | TGCGCCAGCAGTGAGTCCGGCAGGGGTAGGGAGCAGTTCTTC
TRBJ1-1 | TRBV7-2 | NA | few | CASSLSQGRTEAFF | TGTGCCAGCAGCTTATCACAGGGACGGACTGAAGCTTTCTTT
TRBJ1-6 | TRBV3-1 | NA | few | CASSQILGANSPLHF | TGTGCCAGCAGCCAAATCTTGGGGGCGAATTCACCCCTCCACTTT
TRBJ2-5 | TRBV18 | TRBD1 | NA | CASSPRTGIQETQYF | TGTGCCAGCTCACCTCGGACAGGGATACAAGAGACCCAGTACTTC
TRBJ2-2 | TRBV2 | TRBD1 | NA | CASIRTGGTGELFF | TGTGCCAGCATTCGGACAGGGGGCACCGGGGAGCTGTTTTTT